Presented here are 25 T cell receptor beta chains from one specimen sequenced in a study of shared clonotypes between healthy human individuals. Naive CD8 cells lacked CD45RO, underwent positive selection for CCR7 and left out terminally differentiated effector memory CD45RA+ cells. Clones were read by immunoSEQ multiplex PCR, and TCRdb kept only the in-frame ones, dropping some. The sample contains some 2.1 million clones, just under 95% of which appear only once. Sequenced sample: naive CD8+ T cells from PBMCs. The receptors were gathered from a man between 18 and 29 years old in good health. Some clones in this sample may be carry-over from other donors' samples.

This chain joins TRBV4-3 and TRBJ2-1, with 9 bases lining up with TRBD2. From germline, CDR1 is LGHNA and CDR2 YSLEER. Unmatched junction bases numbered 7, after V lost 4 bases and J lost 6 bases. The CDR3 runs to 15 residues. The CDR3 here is CASSPPASGINEQFF. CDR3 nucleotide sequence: TGCGCCAGCAGCCCCCCGGCTAGCGGGATCAATGAGCAGTTCTTC.

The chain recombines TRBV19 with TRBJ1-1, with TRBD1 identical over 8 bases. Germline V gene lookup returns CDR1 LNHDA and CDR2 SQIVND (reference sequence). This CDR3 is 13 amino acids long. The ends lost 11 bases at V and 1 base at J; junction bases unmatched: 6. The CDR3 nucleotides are TGTGCCTCTGAGGGGACAGGGAACACTGAAGCTTTCTTT. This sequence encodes CASEGTGNTEAFF.

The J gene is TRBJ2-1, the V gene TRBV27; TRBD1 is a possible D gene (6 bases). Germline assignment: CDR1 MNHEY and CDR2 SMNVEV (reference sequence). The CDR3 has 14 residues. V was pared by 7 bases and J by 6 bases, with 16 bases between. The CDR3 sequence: CASTPTTGLNEQFF. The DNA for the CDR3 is TGTGCCAGCACACCCACGACAGGTCTCAATGAGCAGTTCTTC.

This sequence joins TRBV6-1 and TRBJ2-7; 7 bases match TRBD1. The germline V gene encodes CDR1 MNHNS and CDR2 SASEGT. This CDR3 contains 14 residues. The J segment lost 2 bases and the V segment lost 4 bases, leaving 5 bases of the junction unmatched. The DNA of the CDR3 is TGTGCCAGCAGTGGAACAGGGGCCCCCTACGAGCAGTACTTC. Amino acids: CASSGTGAPYEQYF.

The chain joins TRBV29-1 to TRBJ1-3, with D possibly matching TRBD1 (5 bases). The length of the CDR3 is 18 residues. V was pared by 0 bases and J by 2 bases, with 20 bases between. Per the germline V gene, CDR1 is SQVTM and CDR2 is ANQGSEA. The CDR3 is CSVEDPQGSGSAGNTIYF. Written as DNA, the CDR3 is TGCAGCGTTGAAGATCCGCAAGGGTCAGGGTCTGCTGGAAACACCATATATTTT. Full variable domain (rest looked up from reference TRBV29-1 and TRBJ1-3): SAVISQKPSRDICQRGTSLTIQCQVDSQVTMMFWYRQQPGQSLTLIATANQGSEATYESGFVIDKFPISRPNLTFSTLTVSNMSPEDSSIYLCSVEDPQGSGSAGNTIYFGEGSWLTVV.

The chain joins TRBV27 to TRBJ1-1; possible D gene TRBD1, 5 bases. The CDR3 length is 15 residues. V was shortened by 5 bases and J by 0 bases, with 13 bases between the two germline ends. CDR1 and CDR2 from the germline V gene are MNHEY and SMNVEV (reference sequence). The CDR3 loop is CASSPYTDMNTEAFF. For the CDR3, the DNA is TGTGCCAGCAGTCCCTACACGGACATGAACACTGAAGCTTTCTTT.

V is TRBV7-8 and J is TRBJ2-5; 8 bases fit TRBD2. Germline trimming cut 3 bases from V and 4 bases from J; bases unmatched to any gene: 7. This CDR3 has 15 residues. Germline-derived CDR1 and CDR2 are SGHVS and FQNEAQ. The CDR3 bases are TGTGCCAGCAGCTTTTTCGGGGGGGAAGGAGAGACCCAGTACTTC. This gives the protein CASSFFGGEGETQYF.

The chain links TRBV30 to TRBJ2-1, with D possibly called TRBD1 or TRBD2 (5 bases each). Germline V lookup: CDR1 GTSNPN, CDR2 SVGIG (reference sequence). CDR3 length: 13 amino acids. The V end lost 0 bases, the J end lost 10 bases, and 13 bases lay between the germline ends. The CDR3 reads CAWSVGTYEEQFF. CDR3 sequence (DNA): TGTGCCTGGAGTGTAGGGACGTACGAAGAGCAGTTCTTC. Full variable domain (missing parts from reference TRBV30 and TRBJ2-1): SQTIHQWPATLVQPVGSPLSLECTVEGTSNPNLYWYRQAAGRGLQLLFYSVGIGQISSEVPQNLSASRPQDRQFILSSKKLLLSDSGFYLCAWSVGTYEEQFFGPGTRLTVL.

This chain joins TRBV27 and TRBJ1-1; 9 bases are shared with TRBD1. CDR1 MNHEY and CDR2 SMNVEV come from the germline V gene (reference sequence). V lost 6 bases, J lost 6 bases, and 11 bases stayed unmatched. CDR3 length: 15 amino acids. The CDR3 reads CASRDLRQGEAEAFF. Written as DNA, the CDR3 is TGTGCCAGCAGAGACTTGCGACAGGGGGAAGCTGAAGCTTTCTTT.

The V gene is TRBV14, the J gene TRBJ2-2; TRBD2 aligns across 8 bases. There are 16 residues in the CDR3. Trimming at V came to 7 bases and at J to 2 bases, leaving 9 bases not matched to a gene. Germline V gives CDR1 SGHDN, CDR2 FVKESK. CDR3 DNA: TGTGCCAGCAACCATTCGGGGGGGCCCAACACCGGGGAGCTGTTTTTT. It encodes CASNHSGGPNTGELFF.

The CDR3 sequence: CASSWTGGRLQETQYF. CDR3 nucleotide sequence: TGTGCCAGCAGCTGGACGGGGGGGCGCTTACAAGAGACCCAGTACTTC. The chain uses TRBV11-2 and TRBJ2-5; 8 bases line up with TRBD2. This CDR3 region has 16 residues. The junction had 9 bases not matched to a gene; V was cut back by 4 bases and J by 2 bases. The V gene's germline CDR1 is SGHAT and CDR2 FQNNGV. The full variable domain, completed using reference TRBV11-2 and TRBJ2-5, is EAGVAQSPRYKIIEKRQSVAFWCNPISGHATLYWYQQILGQGPKLLIQFQNNGVVDDSQLPKDRFSAERLKGVDSTLKIQPAKLEDSAVYLCASSWTGGRLQETQYFGPGTRLLVL.

CDR3 amino acids: CASSVGRGVQETQYF. The CDR3 region has the DNA TGTGCCAGCAGCGTAGGGCGAGGGGTTCAAGAGACCCAGTACTTC. V is TRBV9 and J is TRBJ2-5; either TRBD1 or TRBD2 may supply D (5 bases each). The length of the CDR3 is 15 residues. Trimming pared 0 bases from V and 2 bases from J, leaving 11 bases between. Per the germline V gene, CDR1 is SGDLS and CDR2 is YYNGEE.

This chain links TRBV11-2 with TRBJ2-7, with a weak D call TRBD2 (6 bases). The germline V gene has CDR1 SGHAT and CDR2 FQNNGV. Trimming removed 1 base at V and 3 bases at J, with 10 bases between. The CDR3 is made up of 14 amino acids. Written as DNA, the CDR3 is TGTGCCAGCAGCTTAGGCCCGGGAGTCTACGAGCAGTACTTC. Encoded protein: CASSLGPGVYEQYF.

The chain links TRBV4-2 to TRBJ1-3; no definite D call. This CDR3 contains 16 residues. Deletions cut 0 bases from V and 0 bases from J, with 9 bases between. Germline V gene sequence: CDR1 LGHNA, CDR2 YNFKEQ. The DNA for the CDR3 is TGTGCCAGCAGCCAAGATAAAACAAGCTCTGGAAACACCATATATTTT. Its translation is CASSQDKTSSGNTIYF.

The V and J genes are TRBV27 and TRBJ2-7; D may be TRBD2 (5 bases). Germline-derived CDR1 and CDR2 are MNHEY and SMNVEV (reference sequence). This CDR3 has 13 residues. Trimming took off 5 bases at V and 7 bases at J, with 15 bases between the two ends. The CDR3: CASSSGAEREQYF. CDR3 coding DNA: TGTGCCAGCAGTAGCGGAGCGGAGAGAGAGCAGTACTTC.

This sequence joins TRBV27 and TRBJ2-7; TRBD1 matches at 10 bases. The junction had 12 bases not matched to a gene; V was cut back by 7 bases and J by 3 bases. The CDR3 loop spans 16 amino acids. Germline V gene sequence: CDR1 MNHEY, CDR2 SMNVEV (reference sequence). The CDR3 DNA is TGTGCCAGCACCCCCGTTGGGGGGACAGGGGTCTACGAGCAGTACTTC. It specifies CASTPVGGTGVYEQYF.

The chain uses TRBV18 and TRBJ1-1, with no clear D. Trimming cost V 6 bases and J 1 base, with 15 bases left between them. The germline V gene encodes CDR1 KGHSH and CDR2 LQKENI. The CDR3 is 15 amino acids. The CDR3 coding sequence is TGTGCCAGCTCCCCCGGTTGGACGGAGAACACTGAAGCTTTCTTT. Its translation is CASSPGWTENTEAFF.

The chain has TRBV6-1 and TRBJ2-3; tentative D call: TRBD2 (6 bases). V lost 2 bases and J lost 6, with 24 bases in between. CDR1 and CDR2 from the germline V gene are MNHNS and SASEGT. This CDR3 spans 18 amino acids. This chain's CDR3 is CASSERRTGVGVWDTQYF. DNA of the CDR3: TGTGCCAGCAGTGAAAGGAGAACGGGAGTCGGGGTCTGGGATACGCAGTATTTT.

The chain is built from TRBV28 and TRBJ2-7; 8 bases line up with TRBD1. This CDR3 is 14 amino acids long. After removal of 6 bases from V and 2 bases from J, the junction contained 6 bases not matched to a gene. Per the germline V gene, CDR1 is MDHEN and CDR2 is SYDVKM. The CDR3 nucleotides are TGTGCCAGCAGAATGACAGGGGTTCCCTACGAGCAGTACTTC. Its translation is CASRMTGVPYEQYF.

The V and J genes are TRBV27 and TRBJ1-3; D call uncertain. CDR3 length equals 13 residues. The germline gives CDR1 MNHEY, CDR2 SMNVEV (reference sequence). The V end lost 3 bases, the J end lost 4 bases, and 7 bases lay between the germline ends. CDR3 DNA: TGTGCCAGCAGTTTGCTGGGGGGAAACACCATATATTTT. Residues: CASSLLGGNTIYF.

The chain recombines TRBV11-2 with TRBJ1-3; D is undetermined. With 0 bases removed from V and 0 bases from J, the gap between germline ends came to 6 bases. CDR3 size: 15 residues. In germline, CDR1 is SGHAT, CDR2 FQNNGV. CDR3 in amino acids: CASSLDRASGNTIYF. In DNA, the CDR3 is TGTGCCAGCAGCTTAGACAGAGCCTCTGGAAACACCATATATTTT.

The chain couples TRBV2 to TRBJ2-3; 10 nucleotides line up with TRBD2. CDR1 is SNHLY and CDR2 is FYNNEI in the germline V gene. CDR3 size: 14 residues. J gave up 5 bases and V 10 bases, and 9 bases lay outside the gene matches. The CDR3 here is CATLAGGPGDTQYF. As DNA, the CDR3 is TGTGCCACCTTAGCGGGAGGCCCGGGAGATACGCAGTATTTT. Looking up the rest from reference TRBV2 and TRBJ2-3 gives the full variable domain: EPEVTQTPSHQVTQMGQEVILRCVPISNHLYFYWYRQILGQKVEFLVSFYNNEISEKSEIFDDQFSVERPDGSNFTLKIRSTKLEDSAMYFCATLAGGPGDTQYFGPGTRLTVL.

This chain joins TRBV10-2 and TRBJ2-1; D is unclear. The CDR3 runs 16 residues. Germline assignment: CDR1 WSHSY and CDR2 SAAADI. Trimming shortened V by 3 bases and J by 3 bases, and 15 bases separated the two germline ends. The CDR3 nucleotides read TGCGCCAGCAGTGACCACAGTCCTCAGGACTACAATGAGCAGTTCTTC. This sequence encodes CASSDHSPQDYNEQFF.

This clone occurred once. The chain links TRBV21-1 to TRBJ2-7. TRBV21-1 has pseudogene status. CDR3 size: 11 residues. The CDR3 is CAQRAAYEQYF. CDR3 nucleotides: TGTGCCCAAAGGGCAGCATACGAGCAGTACTTC.

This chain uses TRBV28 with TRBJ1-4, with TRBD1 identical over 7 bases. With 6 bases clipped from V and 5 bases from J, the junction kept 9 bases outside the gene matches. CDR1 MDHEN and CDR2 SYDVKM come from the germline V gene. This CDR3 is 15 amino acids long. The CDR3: CASSRPGQRNEKLFF. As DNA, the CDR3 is TGTGCCAGCAGCCGCCCGGGACAGAGGAATGAAAAACTGTTTTTT.